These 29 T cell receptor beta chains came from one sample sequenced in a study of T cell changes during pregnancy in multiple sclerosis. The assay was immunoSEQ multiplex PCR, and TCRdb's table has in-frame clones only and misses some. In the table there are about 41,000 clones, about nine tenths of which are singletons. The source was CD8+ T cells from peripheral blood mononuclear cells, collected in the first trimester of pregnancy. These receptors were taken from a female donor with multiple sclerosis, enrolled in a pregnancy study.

CDR3 region: CASSSSGGTQETQYF. In DNA form, the CDR3 reads TGTGCCAGCAGCTCTAGCGGGGGGACCCAAGAGACCCAGTACTTC. The chain employs TRBV7-3 and TRBJ2-5; 11 bases map to TRBD2. Germline CDR1 is SGHTA and CDR2 is FQGTGA. The CDR3 is made up of 15 amino acids. V was clipped by 4 bases and J by 1 base; unmatched bases: 2.

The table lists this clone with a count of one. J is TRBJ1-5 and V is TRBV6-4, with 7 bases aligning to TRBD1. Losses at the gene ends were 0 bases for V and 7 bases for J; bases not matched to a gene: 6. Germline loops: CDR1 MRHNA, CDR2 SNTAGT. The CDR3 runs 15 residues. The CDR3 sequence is CASSDSHRGKQPQHF. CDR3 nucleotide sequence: TGTGCCAGCAGTGACTCTCACAGGGGAAAACAGCCCCAGCATTTT.

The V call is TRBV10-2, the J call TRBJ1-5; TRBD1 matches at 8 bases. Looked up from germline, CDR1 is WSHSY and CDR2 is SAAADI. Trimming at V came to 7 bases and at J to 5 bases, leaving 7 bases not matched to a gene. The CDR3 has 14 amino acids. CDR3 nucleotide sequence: TGCGCCAGCATGTCAGGACAGGGACATCAGCCCCAGCATTTT. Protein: CASMSGQGHQPQHF.

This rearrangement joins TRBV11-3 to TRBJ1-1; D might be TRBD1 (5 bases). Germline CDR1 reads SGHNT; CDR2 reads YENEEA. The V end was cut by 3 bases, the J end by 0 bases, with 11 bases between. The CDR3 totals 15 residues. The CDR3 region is CASSFDSRMNTEAFF. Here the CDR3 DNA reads TGTGCCAGCAGCTTCGACAGCCGAATGAACACTGAAGCTTTCTTT.

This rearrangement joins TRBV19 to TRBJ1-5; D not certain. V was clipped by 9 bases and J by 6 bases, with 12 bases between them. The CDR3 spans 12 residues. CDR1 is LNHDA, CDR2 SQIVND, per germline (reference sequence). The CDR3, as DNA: TGTGCCAGCACAGCGGGAGTTCAGCCCCAGCATTTT. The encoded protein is CASTAGVQPQHF.

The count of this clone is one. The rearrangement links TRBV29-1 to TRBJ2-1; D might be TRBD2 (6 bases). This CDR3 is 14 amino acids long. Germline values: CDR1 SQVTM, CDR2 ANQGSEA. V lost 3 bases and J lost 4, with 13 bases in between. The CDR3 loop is CSVEWREVYNEQFF. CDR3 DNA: TGCAGCGTTGAGTGGCGGGAAGTGTACAATGAGCAGTTCTTC.

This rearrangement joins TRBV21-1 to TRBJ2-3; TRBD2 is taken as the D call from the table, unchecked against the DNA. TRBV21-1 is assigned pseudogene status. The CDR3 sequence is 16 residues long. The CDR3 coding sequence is TGTGCCAGCAGCAAACTAGCGGGGGGGCACACAGATACGCAGTATTTT. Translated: CASSKLAGGHTDTQYF.

The chain's CDR3 is CASSQETGQDMGYTF. CDR3 coding DNA: TGTGCCAGCAGCCAAGAAACGGGACAAGATATGGGCTACACCTTC. V gene TRBV4-2 combines with J gene TRBJ1-2; a possible D gene is TRBD1 (6 bases). This CDR3 is 15 amino acids long. V lost 0 bases and J 8 bases, leaving 16 bases between the germline ends. Germline values: CDR1 LGHNA, CDR2 YNFKEQ.

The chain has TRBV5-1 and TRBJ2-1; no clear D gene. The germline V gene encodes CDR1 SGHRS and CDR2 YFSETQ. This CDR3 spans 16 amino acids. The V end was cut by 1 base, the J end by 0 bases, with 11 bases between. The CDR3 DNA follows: TGCGCCAGCAGCTTGTTGTCTTCCAGCTCCTACAATGAGCAGTTCTTC. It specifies CASSLLSSSSYNEQFF. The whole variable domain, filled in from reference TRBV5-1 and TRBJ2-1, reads KAGVTQTPRYLIKTRGQQVTLSCSPISGHRSVSWYQQTPGQGLQFLFEYFSETQRNKGNFPGRFSGRQFSNSRSEMNVSTLELGDSALYLCASSLLSSSSYNEQFFGPGTRLTVL.

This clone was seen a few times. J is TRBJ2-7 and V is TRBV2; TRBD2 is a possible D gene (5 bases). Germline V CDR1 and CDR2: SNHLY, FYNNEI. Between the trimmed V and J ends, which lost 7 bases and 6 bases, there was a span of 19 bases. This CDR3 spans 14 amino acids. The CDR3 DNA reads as TGTGCCAGCAACCTTGGGAGACACCCCAGCGAGCAGTACTTC. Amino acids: CASNLGRHPSEQYF.

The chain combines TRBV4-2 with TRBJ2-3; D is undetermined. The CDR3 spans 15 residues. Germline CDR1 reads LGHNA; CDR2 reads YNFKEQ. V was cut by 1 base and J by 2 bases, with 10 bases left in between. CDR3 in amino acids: CASSQAAGFTDTQYF. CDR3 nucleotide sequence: TGTGCCAGCAGCCAAGCCGCCGGGTTCACAGATACGCAGTATTTT.

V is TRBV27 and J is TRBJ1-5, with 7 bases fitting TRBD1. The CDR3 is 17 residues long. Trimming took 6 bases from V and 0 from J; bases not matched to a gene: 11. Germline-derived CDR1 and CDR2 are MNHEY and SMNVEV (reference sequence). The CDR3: CASSPGTAHYSNQPQHF. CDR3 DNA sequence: TGTGCCAGCAGCCCCGGGACAGCACATTATAGCAATCAGCCCCAGCATTTT.

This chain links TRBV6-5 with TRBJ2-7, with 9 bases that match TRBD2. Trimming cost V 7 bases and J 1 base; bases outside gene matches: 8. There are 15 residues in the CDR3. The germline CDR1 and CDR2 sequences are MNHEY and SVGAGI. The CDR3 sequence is CASTYGTSYSYEQYF. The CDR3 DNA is TGTGCCAGCACCTACGGGACTAGCTATTCCTACGAGCAGTACTTC.

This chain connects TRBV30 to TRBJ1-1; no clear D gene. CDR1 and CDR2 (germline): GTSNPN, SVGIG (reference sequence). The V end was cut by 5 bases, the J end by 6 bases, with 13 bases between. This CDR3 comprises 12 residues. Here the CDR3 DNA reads TGTGCCTGGGGGAGGCTGGGCGCTGAAGCTTTCTTT. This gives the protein CAWGRLGAEAFF.

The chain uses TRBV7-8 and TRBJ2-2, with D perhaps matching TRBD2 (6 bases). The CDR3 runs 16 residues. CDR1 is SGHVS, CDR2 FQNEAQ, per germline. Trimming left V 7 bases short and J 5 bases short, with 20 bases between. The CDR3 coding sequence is TGTGCCAGCAACCCGAGGAGGGACCGCCAGACCGGGGAGCTGTTTTTT. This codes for CASNPRRDRQTGELFF.

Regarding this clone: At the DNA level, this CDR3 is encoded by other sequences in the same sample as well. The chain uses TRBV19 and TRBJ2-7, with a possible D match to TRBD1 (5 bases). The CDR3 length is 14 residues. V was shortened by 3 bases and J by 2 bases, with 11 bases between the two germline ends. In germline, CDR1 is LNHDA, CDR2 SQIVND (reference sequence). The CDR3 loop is CASSIGTGPYEQYF. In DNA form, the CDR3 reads TGTGCCAGTAGTATCGGTACAGGTCCCTACGAGCAGTACTTC.

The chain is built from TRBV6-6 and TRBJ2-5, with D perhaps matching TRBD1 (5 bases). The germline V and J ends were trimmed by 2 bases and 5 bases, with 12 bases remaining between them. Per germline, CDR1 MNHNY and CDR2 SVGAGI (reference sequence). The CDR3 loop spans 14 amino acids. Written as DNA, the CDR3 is TGTGCCAGCAGTTACCCTAGGGGCCAGGAGACCCAGTACTTC. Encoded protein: CASSYPRGQETQYF.

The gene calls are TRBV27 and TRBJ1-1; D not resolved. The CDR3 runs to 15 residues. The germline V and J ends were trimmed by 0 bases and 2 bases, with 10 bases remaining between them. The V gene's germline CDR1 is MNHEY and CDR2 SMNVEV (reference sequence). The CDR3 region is CASSLSYQANTEAFF. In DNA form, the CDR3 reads TGTGCCAGCAGTTTATCGTACCAGGCCAACACTGAAGCTTTCTTT.

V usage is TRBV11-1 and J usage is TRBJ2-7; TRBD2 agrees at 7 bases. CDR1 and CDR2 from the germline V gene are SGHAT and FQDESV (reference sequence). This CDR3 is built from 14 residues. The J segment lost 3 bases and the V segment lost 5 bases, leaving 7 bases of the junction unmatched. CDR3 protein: CASSPWGGNYEQYF. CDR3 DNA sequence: TGTGCCAGCAGCCCCTGGGGGGGGAACTACGAGCAGTACTTC.

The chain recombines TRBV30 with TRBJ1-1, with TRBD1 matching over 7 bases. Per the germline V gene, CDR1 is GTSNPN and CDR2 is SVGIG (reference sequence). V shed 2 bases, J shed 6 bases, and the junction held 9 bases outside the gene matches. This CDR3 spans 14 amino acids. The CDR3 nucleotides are TGTGCCTGGAGTTCGCAGACAGGGACAGCTGAAGCTTTCTTT. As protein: CAWSSQTGTAEAFF.

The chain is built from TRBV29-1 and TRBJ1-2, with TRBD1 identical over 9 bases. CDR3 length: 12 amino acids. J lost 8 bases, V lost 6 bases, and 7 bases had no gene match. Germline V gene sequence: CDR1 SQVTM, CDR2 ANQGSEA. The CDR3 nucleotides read TGCAGCGTCCCGATGACAGGGGGAGGCTACACCTTC. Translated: CSVPMTGGGYTF.

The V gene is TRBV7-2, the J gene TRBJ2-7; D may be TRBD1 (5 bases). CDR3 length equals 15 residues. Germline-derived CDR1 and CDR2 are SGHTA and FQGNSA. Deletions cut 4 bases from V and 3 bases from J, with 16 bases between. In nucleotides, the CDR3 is TGTGCCAGCAGCTCCAAATATCTAGACAGCTACGAGCAGTACTTC. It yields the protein CASSSKYLDSYEQYF.

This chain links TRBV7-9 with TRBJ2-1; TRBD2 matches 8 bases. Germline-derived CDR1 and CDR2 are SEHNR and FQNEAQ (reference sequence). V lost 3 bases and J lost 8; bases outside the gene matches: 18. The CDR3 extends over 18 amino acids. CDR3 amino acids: CASSFPGLGIRPIDEQFF. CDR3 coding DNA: TGTGCCAGCAGCTTCCCGGGACTAGGAATCCGCCCCATAGATGAGCAGTTCTTC.

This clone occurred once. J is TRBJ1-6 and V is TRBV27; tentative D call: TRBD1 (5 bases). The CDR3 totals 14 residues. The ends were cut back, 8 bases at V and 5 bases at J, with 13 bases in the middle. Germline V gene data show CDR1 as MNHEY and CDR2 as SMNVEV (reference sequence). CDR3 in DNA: TGTGCCAGCCACCTGGGGGGGAATAATTCACCCCTCCACTTT. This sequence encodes CASHLGGNNSPLHF.

CDR3 amino acids: CASSKKEDRPYEQYF. CDR3 nucleotide sequence: TGTGCCAGTAGTAAAAAGGAAGACAGGCCATACGAGCAGTACTTC. The rearrangement uses TRBV19 and TRBJ2-7; D perhaps matches TRBD1 (6 bases). V lost 4 bases, J lost 4 bases, and 17 bases lay in between. CDR1 is LNHDA, CDR2 SQIVND, per germline (reference sequence). This CDR3 spans 15 amino acids.

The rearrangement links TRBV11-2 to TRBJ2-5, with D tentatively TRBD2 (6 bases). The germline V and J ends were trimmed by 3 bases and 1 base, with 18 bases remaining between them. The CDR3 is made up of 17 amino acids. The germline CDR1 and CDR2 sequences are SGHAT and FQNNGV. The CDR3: CASSFARARGGQETQYF. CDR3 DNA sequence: TGTGCCAGCAGCTTCGCCCGGGCGCGGGGTGGCCAAGAGACCCAGTACTTC.

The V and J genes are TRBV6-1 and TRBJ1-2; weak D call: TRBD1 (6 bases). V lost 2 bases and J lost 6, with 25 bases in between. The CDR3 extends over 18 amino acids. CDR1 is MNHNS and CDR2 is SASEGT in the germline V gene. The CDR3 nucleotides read TGTGCCAGCAGTGAACCCTTTACCGGACAGTTGAGGGTGGATGGCTACACCTTC. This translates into CASSEPFTGQLRVDGYTF.

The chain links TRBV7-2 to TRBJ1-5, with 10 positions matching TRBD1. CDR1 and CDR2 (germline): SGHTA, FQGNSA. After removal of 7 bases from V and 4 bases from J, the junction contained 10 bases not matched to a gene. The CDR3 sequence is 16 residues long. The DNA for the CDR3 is TGTGCCAGCAACGATAGGGACAGGGGTGCTAATCAGCCCCAGCATTTT. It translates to CASNDRDRGANQPQHF.

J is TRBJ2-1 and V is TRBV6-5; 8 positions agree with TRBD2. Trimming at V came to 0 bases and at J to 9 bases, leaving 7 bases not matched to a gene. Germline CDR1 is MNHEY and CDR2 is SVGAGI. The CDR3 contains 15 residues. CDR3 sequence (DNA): TGTGCCAGCAGTTACTCGATAGCGGGATCGGGTGAGCAGTTCTTC. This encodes CASSYSIAGSGEQFF.